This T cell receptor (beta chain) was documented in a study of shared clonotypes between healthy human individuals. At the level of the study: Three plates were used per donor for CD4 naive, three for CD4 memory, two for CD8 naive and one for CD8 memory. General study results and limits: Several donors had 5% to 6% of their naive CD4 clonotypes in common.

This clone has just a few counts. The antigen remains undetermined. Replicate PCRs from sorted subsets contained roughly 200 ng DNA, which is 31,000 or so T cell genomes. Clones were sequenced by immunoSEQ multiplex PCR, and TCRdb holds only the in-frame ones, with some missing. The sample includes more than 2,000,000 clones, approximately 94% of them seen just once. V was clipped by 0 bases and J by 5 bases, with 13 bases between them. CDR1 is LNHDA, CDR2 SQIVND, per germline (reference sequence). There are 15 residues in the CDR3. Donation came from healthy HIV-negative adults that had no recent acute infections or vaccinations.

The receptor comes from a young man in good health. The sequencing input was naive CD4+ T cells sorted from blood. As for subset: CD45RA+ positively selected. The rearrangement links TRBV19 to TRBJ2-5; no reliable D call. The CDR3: CASSIDRGSRETQYF. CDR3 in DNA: TGTGCCAGTAGTATAGATCGAGGTAGCAGGGAGACCCAGTACTTC.